Below are 17 T cell receptor beta chains sequenced from a single sample in a study of shared clonotypes between healthy human individuals. Only in-frame clones appear in the TCRdb table, and some are missing; sequencing was by immunoSEQ multiplex PCR. The data contain about 580,000 clones, roughly 98% of them singletons. CD45RO-negative, CCR7-positively selected cells formed the naive CD8 fraction, excluding terminally differentiated effector memory CD45RA+ cells. Source material: naive CD8+ T cells sorted from blood. These receptors were taken from a man between 25 and 39 years old in good health.

This chain uses TRBV10-3 with TRBJ1-5, with D perhaps matching TRBD1 (5 bases). V lost 2 bases and J 6 bases, leaving 11 bases between the germline ends. Per germline, CDR1 ENHRY and CDR2 SYGVKD. The CDR3 extends over 14 amino acids. As DNA, the CDR3 is TGTGCCATCAGTGAGGGAACAGGACGTCAGCCCCAGCATTTT. This translates into CAISEGTGRQPQHF.

The CDR3 here is CASGGSNYGYTF. In nucleotides, the CDR3 is TGTGCCAGCGGGGGATCTAACTATGGCTACACCTTC. This chain connects TRBV9 to TRBJ1-2; TRBD1 might be the D (5 bases). Trimming stripped 7 bases from V and 0 bases from J, with 7 bases between. Per the germline V gene, CDR1 is SGDLS and CDR2 is YYNGEE. The CDR3 loop spans 12 amino acids.

The chain uses TRBV29-1 and TRBJ2-3, with D hard to call. Germline V gene sequence: CDR1 SQVTM, CDR2 ANQGSEA. The V and J ends lost 5 bases and 4 bases respectively, with 7 bases between them. The CDR3 length is 11 residues. The CDR3 sequence is CSVIGADTQYF. For the CDR3, the DNA is TGCAGCGTTATAGGTGCAGATACGCAGTATTTT.

V is TRBV11-2 and J is TRBJ2-7; unclear D gene. The CDR3 runs to 15 residues. V dropped 0 bases and J dropped 0 bases, with 9 bases sitting between them. Germline-derived CDR1 and CDR2 are SGHAT and FQNNGV. The CDR3 protein is CASSLEAPSSYEQYF. Written as DNA, the CDR3 is TGTGCCAGCAGCTTAGAGGCCCCCAGCTCCTACGAGCAGTACTTC. Combining the CDR3 with reference TRBV11-2 and TRBJ2-7 gives the whole variable domain EAGVAQSPRYKIIEKRQSVAFWCNPISGHATLYWYQQILGQGPKLLIQFQNNGVVDDSQLPKDRFSAERLKGVDSTLKIQPAKLEDSAVYLCASSLEAPSSYEQYFGPGTRLTVT.

Note on this clone: Other DNA sequences in this specimen translate into the identical CDR3. The V and J genes are TRBV28 and TRBJ2-1; D gene unclear. CDR3 size: 11 residues. Germline CDR1 MDHEN, CDR2 SYDVKM. V lost 6 bases and J 4 bases, leaving 4 bases between the germline ends. The CDR3 nucleotides are TGTGCCAGCAGCTCATACAATGAGCAGTTCTTC. Amino acids: CASSSYNEQFF.

The CDR3 DNA is TGTGCCAGCAGTTTATTAGGGACTACTGGGTACAATGAGCAGTTCTTC. It codes for CASSLLGTTGYNEQFF. The chain recombines TRBV27 with TRBJ2-1, with TRBD2 matching over 7 bases. This CDR3 is 16 amino acids long. J gave up 4 bases and V 1 base, and 7 bases lay outside the gene matches. In germline, CDR1 is MNHEY, CDR2 SMNVEV (reference sequence).

The genes are TRBV27 and TRBJ1-1; no clear D gene. The CDR3 loop spans 14 amino acids. V was shortened by 5 bases and J by 0 bases, with 10 bases between the two germline ends. CDR1 MNHEY and CDR2 SMNVEV come from the germline V gene (reference sequence). For the CDR3, the DNA is TGTGCCAGCAGTCCACAGAGAATGAACACTGAAGCTTTCTTT. Its protein is CASSPQRMNTEAFF.

V usage is TRBV2 and J usage is TRBJ2-7; 10 positions match TRBD1. This CDR3 region has 13 residues. V lost 5 bases and J lost 3; bases outside the gene matches: 1. Germline V gene sequence: CDR1 SNHLY, CDR2 FYNNEI. CDR3 loop: CASSRDRGYEQYF. In DNA, the CDR3 is TGTGCCAGCAGTCGGGACAGGGGCTACGAGCAGTACTTC.

V and J are TRBV5-1 and TRBJ2-5; D perhaps matches TRBD2 (5 bases). Trimming stripped 1 base from V and 5 bases from J, with 15 bases between. CDR1 and CDR2 from the germline V gene are SGHRS and YFSETQ. This CDR3 is 15 amino acids long. This CDR3 reads CASSLIADPGETQYF. DNA of the CDR3: TGCGCCAGCAGCTTGATCGCGGACCCGGGGGAGACCCAGTACTTC. The whole variable domain, filled in from reference TRBV5-1 and TRBJ2-5, reads KAGVTQTPRYLIKTRGQQVTLSCSPISGHRSVSWYQQTPGQGLQFLFEYFSETQRNKGNFPGRFSGRQFSNSRSEMNVSTLELGDSALYLCASSLIADPGETQYFGPGTRLLVL.

The chain carries TRBV14 and TRBJ2-7; D not certain. CDR1 SGHDN and CDR2 FVKESK come from the germline V gene. V was shortened by 1 base and J by 7 bases, with 8 bases between the two germline ends. This CDR3 has 12 amino acids. The CDR3 loop reads CASSQGLWEQYF. DNA of the CDR3: TGTGCCAGCAGCCAAGGACTGTGGGAGCAGTACTTC.

The V gene is TRBV2, the J gene TRBJ2-7; D is possibly TRBD1 (5 bases). Germline V gene lookup returns CDR1 SNHLY and CDR2 FYNNEI. With 1 base removed from V and 1 base from J, the gap between germline ends came to 11 bases. The CDR3 covers 15 residues. CDR3 DNA: TGTGCCAGCAGTGAAGTAGGGGAACGATCCTACGAGCAGTACTTC. Translating it yields CASSEVGERSYEQYF.

This sequence joins TRBV9 and TRBJ2-7, with 7 bases identical to TRBD2. V lost 0 bases and J lost 2; bases outside the gene matches: 11. The CDR3 consists of 17 residues. Germline V gene sequence: CDR1 SGDLS, CDR2 YYNGEE. The CDR3 nucleotides read TGTGCCAGCAGCGTAGTTGGTCTAGCGGTACTTACCTACGAGCAGTACTTC. Protein sequence: CASSVVGLAVLTYEQYF.

This chain links TRBV7-9 with TRBJ2-7, with TRBD1 matching over 7 bases. The CDR3 consists of 15 residues. Germline CDR1 is SEHNR and CDR2 is FQNEAQ (reference sequence). The trim removed 2 bases at V and 7 bases at J, leaving 11 bases unmatched. CDR3 bases: TGTGCCAGCAGCTTAATCGGGACAGTGAGTGGAGAGCAGTACTTC. It is translated as CASSLIGTVSGEQYF.

A note on this clone: Other DNA sequences in the same sample also yield this CDR3. J is TRBJ2-7 and V is TRBV7-9, with D tentatively TRBD1 (5 bases). Germline values: CDR1 SEHNR, CDR2 FQNEAQ (reference sequence). V lost 5 bases, J lost 0 bases, and 8 bases lay in between. The length of the CDR3 is 13 residues. CDR3 sequence reads: CASSSDSSYEQYF. The CDR3 coding sequence is TGTGCCAGCAGCAGTGACAGCTCCTACGAGCAGTACTTC.

The V gene is TRBV19, the J gene TRBJ1-1; D uncertain. V was cut by 3 bases and J by 0 bases, with 14 bases left in between. Germline values: CDR1 LNHDA, CDR2 SQIVND (reference sequence). The CDR3 has 16 amino acids. CDR3 protein: CASSIGFGRMNTEAFF. CDR3 nucleotides: TGTGCCAGTAGTATCGGGTTTGGCAGGATGAACACTGAAGCTTTCTTT.

This sequence joins TRBV11-2 and TRBJ2-7; TRBD1 matches at 9 bases. The CDR3 is 14 residues long. V shed 5 bases and J 3 bases; nucleotides not matched to a gene: 5. CDR1 is SGHAT and CDR2 is FQNNGV in the germline V gene. CDR3 nucleotide sequence: TGTGCCAGCAGCAAAGGGACAGGGAGCTACGAGCAGTACTTC. Encoded protein: CASSKGTGSYEQYF.

In nucleotides, the CDR3 is TGTGCCAGCAGCTGGGTCATTAAGGGAGAGACCCAGTACTTC. Its protein product is CASSWVIKGETQYF. The chain links TRBV7-6 to TRBJ2-5, with D hard to call. The CDR3 has 14 residues. CDR1 and CDR2 from the germline V gene are SGHVS and FNYEAQ. V lost 4 bases to trimming and J lost 4 bases, with 13 bases between them.